One and the same sample provided the 5 T cell receptor beta chains below, sequenced in a study of tumor-infiltrating lymphocytes in primary liver carcinoma. Making TCR beta cDNA involved 400 to 600 ng total RNA and a constant-region primer. What produced the TCR beta libraries was three nested multiplex PCR rounds using slightly modified ARM-PCR. The two initial PCR rounds, roughly 11 cycles each, used TRBV1-TRBV30 forward and C-beta reverse primers. Each CDR3 protein is one row after TCRdb ran MiXCR on the multiplex PCR reads. The sample shows 190,000 or so distinct CDR3 sequences, approximately 64% of them seen only once. The study extracted blood RNA from unsorted whole blood and also extracted germline DNA. The sequenced sample consisted of peripheral blood. These receptors were obtained from a woman between 55 and 75 years old with primary liver carcinoma and hepatitis B virus infection.

This clonotype appeared a single time. A read error may account for a junction end that differs from germline. The chain is built from TRBV4-1 and TRBJ2-1, with 10 positions matching TRBD1. This CDR3 has 15 residues. In germline, CDR1 is MGHRA, CDR2 YSYEKL. The CDR3 loop reads CASSQADRGRNGQFF. DNA of the CDR3: TGCGCCAGCAGTCAAGCAGACAGGGGGCGGAATGGGCAATTCTTC.

As for this clonotype: This likely comes from a read error, as the CDR3 has no conserved phenylalanine or tryptophan at its end. This chain links TRBV11-2 with TRBJ1-1; D unresolved. The CDR3 is 13 amino acids. Germline V gene sequence: CDR1 SGHAT, CDR2 FQNNGV. V gave up 7 bases and J gave up 4 bases, with 13 bases separating them. The CDR3 loop is CASTFEHTTEAFI. The DNA for the CDR3 is TGTGCCAGCACCTTTGAACACACCACTGAAGCTTTCATT.

This clonotype has a count of ten or more. In DNA form, the CDR3 reads TGCAGCGTTGGACTAGTAGTGTTAGATACGCAGTATTTT. Its translation: CSVGLVVLDTQYF. The J gene is TRBJ2-3, the V gene TRBV29-1; TRBD2 is a possible D gene (6 bases). Looked up from germline, CDR1 is SQVTM and CDR2 is ANQGSEA. CDR3 length: 13 residues. Trimming pared 4 bases from V and 5 bases from J, leaving 13 bases between.

Written as DNA, the CDR3 is TGTGCCAGCCTGCTCGGGTCGGGTGGGCAGTTCTTC. It is translated as CASLLGSGGQFF. The chain combines TRBV6-1 with TRBJ2-1; no clear D. V was pared by 8 bases and J by 12 bases, with 17 bases between. CDR1 and CDR2 (germline): MNHNS, SASEGT. The CDR3 is made up of 12 amino acids.

The sample holds one count of this clonotype. A much bigger clone sits one base away, suggesting this may be a read error. The chain recombines TRBV7-8 with TRBJ2-1, with TRBD2 identical over 7 bases. CDR3 length: 13 residues. With V trimmed by 2 bases and J by 10 bases, 5 bases remained unmatched. Germline CDR1 is SGHVS and CDR2 is FQNEAQ. Here the CDR3 DNA reads TGTGCCAGCAGCTTACTGCAAGCGGGAGAGCAGTTCTTC. Protein sequence: CASSLLQAGEQFF. The full variable domain, completed using reference TRBV7-8 and TRBJ2-1, is GAGVSQSPRYKVAKRGQDVALRCDPISGHVSLFWYQQALGQGPEFLTYFQNEAQLDKSGLPSDRFFAERPEGSVSTLKIQRTQQEDSAVYLCASSLLQAGEQFFGPGTRLTVL.